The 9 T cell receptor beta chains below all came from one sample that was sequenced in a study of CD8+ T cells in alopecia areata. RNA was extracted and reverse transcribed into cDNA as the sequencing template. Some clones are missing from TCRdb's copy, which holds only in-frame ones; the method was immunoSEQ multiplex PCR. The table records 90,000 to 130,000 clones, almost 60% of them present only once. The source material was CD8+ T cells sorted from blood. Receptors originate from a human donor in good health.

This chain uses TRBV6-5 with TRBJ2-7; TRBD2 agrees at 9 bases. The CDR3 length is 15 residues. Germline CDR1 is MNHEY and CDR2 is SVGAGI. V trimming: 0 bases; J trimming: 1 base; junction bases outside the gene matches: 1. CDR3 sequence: CASSYSSGGSYEQYF. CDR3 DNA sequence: TGTGCCAGCAGTTACTCGAGCGGGGGGTCCTACGAGCAGTACTTC.

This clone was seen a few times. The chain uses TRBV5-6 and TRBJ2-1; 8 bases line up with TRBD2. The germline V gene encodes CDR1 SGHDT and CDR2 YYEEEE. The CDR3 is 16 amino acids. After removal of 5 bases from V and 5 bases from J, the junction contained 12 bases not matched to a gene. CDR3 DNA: TGTGCCAGCAGACAGCTCGAACTAGCGGTGGACAATGAGCAGTTCTTC. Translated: CASRQLELAVDNEQFF.

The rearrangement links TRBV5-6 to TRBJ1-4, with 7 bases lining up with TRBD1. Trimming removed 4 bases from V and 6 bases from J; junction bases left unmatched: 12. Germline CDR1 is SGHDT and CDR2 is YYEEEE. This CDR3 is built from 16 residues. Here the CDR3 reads CASSEGTGEAHEKLFF. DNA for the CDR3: TGTGCCAGCAGCGAGGGAACAGGGGAGGCGCATGAAAAACTGTTTTTT.

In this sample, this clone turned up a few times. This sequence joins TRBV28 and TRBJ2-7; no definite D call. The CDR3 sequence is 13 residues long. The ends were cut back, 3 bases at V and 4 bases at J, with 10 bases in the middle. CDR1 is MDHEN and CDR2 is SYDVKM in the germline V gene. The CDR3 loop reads CASSFVLPYEQYF. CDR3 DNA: TGTGCCAGCAGTTTCGTTCTCCCATACGAGCAGTACTTC.

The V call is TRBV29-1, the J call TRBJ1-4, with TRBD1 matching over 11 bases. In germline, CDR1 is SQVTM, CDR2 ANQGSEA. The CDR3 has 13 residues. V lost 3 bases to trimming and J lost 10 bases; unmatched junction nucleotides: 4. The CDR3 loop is CSVDGGTGGKLFF. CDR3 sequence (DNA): TGCAGCGTTGACGGGGGGACAGGGGGAAAACTGTTTTTT.

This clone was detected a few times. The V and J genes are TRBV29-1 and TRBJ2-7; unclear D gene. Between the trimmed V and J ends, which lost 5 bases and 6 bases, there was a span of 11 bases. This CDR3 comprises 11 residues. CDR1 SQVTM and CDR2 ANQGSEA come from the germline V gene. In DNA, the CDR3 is TGCAGCGTTAGGGAAGGCGGCGAGCAGTACTTC. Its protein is CSVREGGEQYF.

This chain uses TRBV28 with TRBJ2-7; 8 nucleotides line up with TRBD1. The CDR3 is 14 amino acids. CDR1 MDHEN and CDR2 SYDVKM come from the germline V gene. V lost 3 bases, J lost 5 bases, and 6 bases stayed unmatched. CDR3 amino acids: CASSFPGGGHEQYF. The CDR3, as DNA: TGTGCCAGCAGTTTTCCAGGGGGCGGCCACGAGCAGTACTTC.

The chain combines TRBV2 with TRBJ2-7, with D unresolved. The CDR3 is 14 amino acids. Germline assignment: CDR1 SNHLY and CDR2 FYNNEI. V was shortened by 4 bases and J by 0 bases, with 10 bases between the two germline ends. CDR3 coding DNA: TGTGCCAGCAGTGTTTCGGACGGCTCCTACGAGCAGTACTTC. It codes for CASSVSDGSYEQYF. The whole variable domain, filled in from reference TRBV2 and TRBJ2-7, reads EPEVTQTPSHQVTQMGQEVILRCVPISNHLYFYWYRQILGQKVEFLVSFYNNEISEKSEIFDDQFSVERPDGSNFTLKIRSTKLEDSAMYFCASSVSDGSYEQYFGPGTRLTVT.

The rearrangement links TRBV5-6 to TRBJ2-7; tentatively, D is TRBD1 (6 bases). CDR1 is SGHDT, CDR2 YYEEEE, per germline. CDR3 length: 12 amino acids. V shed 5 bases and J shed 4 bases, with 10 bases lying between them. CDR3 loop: CASSPGQYEQYF. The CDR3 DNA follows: TGTGCCAGCAGTCCCGGACAGTACGAGCAGTACTTC.